The clone carrying this T cell receptor beta chain was recorded once. No antigen is known for it. The data belong to a study of vaccination and CD4 T cells after COVID-19. CD4+ T cells that had been cultured provided DNA sequenced with the Oncomine TCR Beta short-read assay. One entry per CDR3 protein results from TCRdb running MiXCR on the PCR reads. This repertoire shows more than 12,000 distinct CDR3 sequences, around half found once; its top ten account for roughly a tenth. The treatment was: 10-day PBMC culture with coronavirus spike peptide pools or control peptides (ViraFEST assay). Material: CD4+ T cells from blood, cultured in vitro, obtained before SARS-CoV-2 vaccination. This clonotype originated in a human donor who had recovered from COVID-19.

The CDR3, as DNA: TGTGCCAGCAGTGACTCGAGGGAGGGCACCGGGGAGCTGTTTTTT. It codes for CASSDSREGTGELFF. The chain recombines TRBV6-4 with TRBJ2-2; TRBD2 agrees at 7 bases. This CDR3 contains 15 residues. Trimming removed 0 bases from V and 4 bases from J; junction bases left unmatched: 2. The germline gives CDR1 MRHNA, CDR2 SNTAGT.